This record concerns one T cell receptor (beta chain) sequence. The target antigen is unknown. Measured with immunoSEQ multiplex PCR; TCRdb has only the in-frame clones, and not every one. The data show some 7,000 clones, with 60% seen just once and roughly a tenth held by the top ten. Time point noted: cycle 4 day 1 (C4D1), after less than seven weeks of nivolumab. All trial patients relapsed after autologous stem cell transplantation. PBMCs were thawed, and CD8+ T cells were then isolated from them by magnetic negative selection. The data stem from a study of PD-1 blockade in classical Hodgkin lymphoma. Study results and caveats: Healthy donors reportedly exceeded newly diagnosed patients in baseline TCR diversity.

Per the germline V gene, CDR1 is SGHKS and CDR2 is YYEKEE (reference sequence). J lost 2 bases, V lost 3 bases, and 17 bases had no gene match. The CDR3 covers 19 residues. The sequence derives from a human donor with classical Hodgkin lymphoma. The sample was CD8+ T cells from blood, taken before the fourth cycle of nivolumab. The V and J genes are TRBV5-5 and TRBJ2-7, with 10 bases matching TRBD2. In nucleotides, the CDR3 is TGTGCCAGCAGCTCCCTTGTAGCGATCGGACTAGCGGAAACCTACGAGCAGTACTTC. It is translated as CASSSLVAIGLAETYEQYF.